A selection of T cell receptor beta chains follows, all from one sample in a study of cytomegalovirus exposure and HLA in healthy donors. Profiled with immunoSEQ multiplex PCR; TCRdb holds only in-frame clones, not every one. Of about 110,000 clones listed, roughly 79% are singletons. The specimen sequenced was PBMCs. These receptors came from a woman aged 45-59 years in good health and CMV-seropositive. The CDR3 runs from the conserved cysteine through the conserved F or W. Fields, in order: J gene, D gene, V gene, clone size, CDR3 DNA, CDR3 protein. A D gene is named only where the DNA matches it firmly. Where a row states a size, it is once, few, many or the class of an expanded clone; other rows omit it.

TRBJ2-2,.,TRBV5-5,.,TGTGCCAGCAGCTTGGCCGGGACGGGAGTGGCCGGGGAGCTGTTTTTT,CASSLAGTGVAGELFF
TRBJ2-3,.,TRBV5-1,.,TGCGCCAGCTCGAGGGGGGGCCTCACAGATACGCAGTATTTT,CASSRGGLTDTQYF
TRBJ2-1,TRBD2,TRBV5-6,.,TGTGCCAGCAGCTTGGCGGCTAGCGGCGTTGATGAGCAGTTCTTC,CASSLAASGVDEQFF
TRBJ2-2,TRBD2,TRBV7-2,once,TGTGCCAGCAGCACCCGCTCGGAAGGGAGCGGGAGTCGCACCGGGGAGCTGTTTTTT,CASSTRSEGSGSRTGELFF
TRBJ2-1,TRBD2,TRBV5-1,once,TGCGCCAGCAGCTTTTCCGGGACTAGCGGGAGAATGTACAATGAGCAGTTCTTC,CASSFSGTSGRMYNEQFF
TRBJ2-3,.,TRBV10-3,.,TGTGCCATCAAAGGGCCGGGGGATACGCAGTATTTT,CAIKGPGDTQYF
TRBJ2-5,TRBD2,TRBV6-6,few,TGTGCCAGCAGTTCAGCGGGGGGGAGGGGGACCCAGTACTTC,CASSSAGGRGTQYF
TRBJ1-2,.,TRBV7-2,.,TGTGCCAGCAGCTTACAGGGCCGAAACTATGGCTACACCTTC,CASSLQGRNYGYTF
TRBJ2-7,TRBD1,TRBV7-2,few,TGTGCCAGCAGCTGGGGACAGACCTTCTCCTACGAGCAGTACTTC,CASSWGQTFSYEQYF
TRBJ2-7,TRBD1,TRBV18,.,TGTGCCAGCTCACCACAGGGGGCGTTGGGCGAGCAGTACTTC,CASSPQGALGEQYF
TRBJ2-3,.,TRBV5-1,.,TGCGCCAGCAGCTTGGCCGCGCTGGATACGCAGTATTTT,CASSLAALDTQYF
TRBJ2-5,TRBD2,TRBV5-1,once,TGCGCCAGCAGCTTGGTGGTAGCGGGGGTGAGGGAGACCCAGTACTTC,CASSLVVAGVRETQYF
TRBJ2-7,TRBD2,TRBV19,.,TGTGCCAGAGTTGTGCTTAAAGGGAGGGACTTC,CARVVLKGRDF
TRBJ2-2,TRBD2,TRBV7-3,once,TGTGCCAGCAGCCCCCTAGCGGGGGGGCTAGACACCGGGGAGCTGTTTTTT,CASSPLAGGLDTGELFF
TRBJ1-1,.,TRBV29-1,.,TGCAGCGTTGAAGATCAGGCGTGGACTGAAGCTTTCTTT,CSVEDQAWTEAFF
TRBJ1-4,TRBD1,TRBV19,.,TGTGCCAGTAGTGGGGACAGAGTTGAAAAACTGTTTTTT,CASSGDRVEKLFF
TRBJ2-2,.,TRBV9,.,TGTGCCAGCAGCGCAACAGTCACCGGGGAGCTGTTTTTT,CASSATVTGELFF
TRBJ2-1,TRBD2,TRBV5-5,.,TGTGCCAGCAGCAGAGCCGGGACTAGCGGGGTCAATGAGCAGTTCTTC,CASSRAGTSGVNEQFF
TRBJ2-2,.,TRBV18,few,TGTGCCAGCTCTTGGAGGGACCCCGGGGAGCTGTTTTTT,CASSWRDPGELFF
TRBJ1-2,TRBD1,TRBV19,.,TGTGCCAGTAGTACGACAGGGGGTTTACTCTATGGCTACACCTTC,CASSTTGGLLYGYTF
TRBJ2-3,TRBD2,TRBV2,.,TGTGCCAGCAGGGAACTAGCGGGGGCCACAGATACGCAGTATTTT,CASRELAGATDTQYF
TRBJ2-5,TRBD1,TRBV5-6,few,TGTGCCAGCAGCTTCCTACAGACAGGGCGGCAAGAGACCCAGTACTTC,CASSFLQTGRQETQYF
TRBJ2-1,.,TRBV6-5,once,TGTGCCAGCAGTGAGTACAGGTCGGGCAATGAGCAGTTCTTC,CASSEYRSGNEQFF
TRBJ2-3,.,TRBV7-9,.,TGTGCCAGCAGCTTCAATAGACACGCTAGCACAGATACGCAGTATTTT,CASSFNRHASTDTQYF
TRBJ2-3,.,TRBV9,.,TGTGCCAGCAGCGTTAGTAGGGGTAGAGATACGCAGTATTTT,CASSVSRGRDTQYF
TRBJ2-3,TRBD1,TRBV6-1,.,TGTGCCAGCCGACCGGGACAGGGACCAGATACGCAGTATTTT,CASRPGQGPDTQYF
TRBJ2-3,TRBD2,TRBV18,.,TGTGCCAGCTCTCGGAGGGAGGGCCGACCAGATACGCAGTATTTT,CASSRREGRPDTQYF
TRBJ2-7,TRBD2,TRBV7-2,.,TGTGCCAGCAGCGGGGGGATGGGTAGCGGGAGGTTCTTTCGTTACGAGCAGTACTTC,CASSGGMGSGRFFRYEQYF
TRBJ2-1,TRBD2,TRBV30,.,TGTGCCTGGAGGTCGGGACTAGCGGGCGATGAGCAGTTCTTC,CAWRSGLAGDEQFF
TRBJ2-7,TRBD1,TRBV5-3,.,TGTGCCAGAAACCTACCGGGACAGGGGACTTTTAGGGAGCAGTACTTC,CARNLPGQGTFREQYF
TRBJ1-1,.,TRBV7-2,few,TGTGCCAGCAGCCCAGAGGTCTCCAGCCCCCCATCTGAAGCTTTCTTT,CASSPEVSSPPSEAFF
TRBJ2-7,.,TRBV21-1,.,TGTGCCAGCAGCAAAGGTGTGGGGGCAGGGGGCGGCTACGAGCAGTACTTC,CASSKGVGAGGGYEQYF
TRBJ1-1,.,TRBV11-2,.,TGTGCCAGCAGCTTAGGTGTAAGCCGCCCGAACACTGAAGCTTTCTTT,CASSLGVSRPNTEAFF
TRBJ2-7,TRBD2,TRBV7-6,.,TGTGCCAGCAGCTTAAGCGTTAGCGGGAGTGGGTACGAGCAGTACTTC,CASSLSVSGSGYEQYF
TRBJ1-4,TRBD1,TRBV6-5,.,TGTGCCAGCAGTTCCGGACAGGGGCTTTGGGAAAAACTGTTTTTT,CASSSGQGLWEKLFF
TRBJ1-1,.,TRBV2,.,TGTGCCAGCAGTGAAGATGCGGGGGCAGGAGAAACTGAAGCTTTCTTT,CASSEDAGAGETEAFF
TRBJ1-6,.,TRBV27,.,TGTGCCAGCAGTCTCGCAGGTCAGGTCGCCCTCCACTTT,CASSLAGQVALHF
TRBJ2-7,.,TRBV27,.,TGTGCCAGCAGTTTATTTGCAGGTCCCCACGAGCAGTACTTC,CASSLFAGPHEQYF
TRBJ1-1,.,TRBV6-1,.,TGTGCCAGCAGCGCCTTGGGGCGAGCTTTCTTT,CASSALGRAFF
TRBJ2-4,.,TRBV20-1,.,TGCAGTGCTTCTTACTCGGACATTCAGTACTTC,CSASYSDIQYF
TRBJ2-5,TRBD2,TRBV29-1,.,TGCAGCGTTGACGCGACTAGCGGGTTGGAGACCCAGTACTTC,CSVDATSGLETQYF
TRBJ1-2,TRBD1,TRBV19,.,TGTGCCAGTAGTCCTGGGGACAGGGGAGATGGCTACACCTTC,CASSPGDRGDGYTF
TRBJ2-1,TRBD2,TRBV2,.,TGTGCCAGCAGGGTGGGTAGCGGGTCCGGCGGGGAGCAGTTCTTC,CASRVGSGSGGEQFF
TRBJ1-3,.,TRBV6-1,few,TGTGCCAGCAGGGCGGATTCTGGAAACACCATATATTTT,CASRADSGNTIYF
TRBJ1-5,.,TRBV5-6,.,TGTGCCAGCAGCTTGGCAGGGGTATACAATCAGCCCCAGCATTTT,CASSLAGVYNQPQHF
TRBJ2-6,.,TRBV4-2,.,TGTGCCAGCAGCCCCTATGACCGGGCAGGGGCCAACGGCCTGACTTTC,CASSPYDRAGANGLTF
TRBJ2-7,TRBD2,TRBV2,few,TGTGCCAGCAGCCAGACTAGCGGGAGCGGAGAGCAGTACTTC,CASSQTSGSGEQYF
TRBJ2-1,TRBD2,TRBV27,.,TGTGCCAGCAGTTTGCGGGGGACCTACAATGAGCAGTTCTTC,CASSLRGTYNEQFF
TRBJ2-3,.,TRBV19,.,TGTGCCAGTAGTATAGATCCAGGTTGGGATACGCAGTATTTT,CASSIDPGWDTQYF
TRBJ2-1,.,TRBV5-1,few,TGCGCCAGCAGCTTGGAGGGAGGCTCCTACAATGAGCAGTTCTTC,CASSLEGGSYNEQFF
TRBJ2-7,TRBD2,TRBV7-8,.,TGTGCCAGCCTAGCGGGGGGCTACGAGCAGTACTTC,CASLAGGYEQYF
TRBJ1-6,TRBD1,TRBV7-9,few,TGTGCCAGCAGCTCCGGGACAGGGGGATCACCCCTCCACTTT,CASSSGTGGSPLHF
TRBJ2-1,.,TRBV5-4,few,TGTGCCAGCAGCTCGGGGAGAAACAGGGAGCATGAGCAGTTCTTC,CASSSGRNREHEQFF
TRBJ2-7,.,TRBV25-1,.,TGTGCCAGCAGTGGGGGTACTCCGGAGGTAGCATACGAGCAGTACTTC,CASSGGTPEVAYEQYF
TRBJ2-5,.,TRBV18,.,TGTGCCAGCTCACGAAACGTCGGCCCCCTCGGGGAGACCCAGTACTTC,CASSRNVGPLGETQYF
TRBJ2-4,.,TRBV27,.,TGTGCCAGCAGTGGCGCAGGGGCCAAAAACATTCAGTACTTC,CASSGAGAKNIQYF
TRBJ1-4,TRBD1,TRBV7-9,.,TGTTCCAGCAGCTCACCGGGACAGGGAGTAATGTTTTTT,CSSSSPGQGVMFF
TRBJ2-7,TRBD2,TRBV19,.,TGTGCCAGTAGTGAACGGGAGGACCTACGTGGGCAGTACTTC,CASSEREDLRGQYF
TRBJ2-3,.,TRBV6-1,few,TGTGCCAGCAATCAGGTGACAGATACGCAGTATTTT,CASNQVTDTQYF